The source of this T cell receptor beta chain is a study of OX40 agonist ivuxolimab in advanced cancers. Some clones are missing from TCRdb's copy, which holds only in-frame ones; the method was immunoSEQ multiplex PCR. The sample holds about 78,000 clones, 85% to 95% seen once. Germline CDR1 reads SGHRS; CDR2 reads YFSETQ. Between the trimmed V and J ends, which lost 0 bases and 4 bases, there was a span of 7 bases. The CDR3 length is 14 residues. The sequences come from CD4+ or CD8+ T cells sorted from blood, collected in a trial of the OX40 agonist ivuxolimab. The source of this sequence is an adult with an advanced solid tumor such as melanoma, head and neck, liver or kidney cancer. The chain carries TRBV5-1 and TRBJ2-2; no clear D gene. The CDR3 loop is CASSLGQPTGELFF. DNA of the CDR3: TGCGCCAGCAGCTTGGGGCAGCCCACCGGGGAGCTGTTTTTT.